The 22 T cell receptor beta chains reported below all come from one sample, sequenced in a study of shared clonotypes between healthy human individuals. Naive CD8 cells lacked CD45RO and underwent positive selection for CCR7, leaving out terminally differentiated effector memory CD45RA+ cells. Some clones are missing from TCRdb's copy, which holds only in-frame ones; the method was immunoSEQ multiplex PCR. The sample holds approximately 600,000 clones; approximately 95% are singletons and the top ten take about 0.11%. Sequencing input: naive CD8+ T cells sorted from blood. The receptors originated from a woman younger than 45 in good health.

This rearrangement joins TRBV28 to TRBJ2-1; no clear D gene. Germline values: CDR1 MDHEN, CDR2 SYDVKM. The V gene lost 2 bases and the J gene lost 0 bases, with 5 bases spanning the gap. This CDR3 contains 14 residues. CDR3 region: CASSLLSSYNEQFF. The CDR3 DNA is TGTGCCAGCAGTTTACTGAGCTCCTACAATGAGCAGTTCTTC.

The genes are TRBV7-9 and TRBJ1-2; D ambiguous. The CDR3 covers 14 residues. The V end was cut by 5 bases, the J end by 6 bases, with 16 bases between. Germline values: CDR1 SEHNR, CDR2 FQNEAQ (reference sequence). Written as DNA, the CDR3 is TGTGCCAGCAGCCACGATTCGGTGCGAGATGGCTACACCTTC. This gives the protein CASSHDSVRDGYTF.

This clone occurred once. The V call is TRBV7-9, the J call TRBJ2-7; 8 bases match TRBD1. The germline V gene encodes CDR1 SEHNR and CDR2 FQNEAQ (reference sequence). This CDR3 is built from 15 residues. V was clipped by 5 bases and J by 2 bases; unmatched bases: 8. The CDR3 reads CASSPGQGGTYEQYF. As DNA, the CDR3 is TGTGCCAGCAGCCCCGGACAGGGTGGGACCTACGAGCAGTACTTC.

This clone occurred a few times. This sample includes further DNA sequences coding for the same CDR3. J is TRBJ2-7 and V is TRBV7-9, with D unclear. Trimming cost V 6 bases and J 3 bases, with 6 bases left between them. Per germline, CDR1 SEHNR and CDR2 FQNEAQ (reference sequence). This CDR3 has 11 amino acids. The CDR3 DNA reads TGTGCCAGCAGTACAAGCTACGAGCAGTACTTC. Amino acid sequence: CASSTSYEQYF.

The V call is TRBV6-5, the J call TRBJ2-1; TRBD2 agrees at 7 bases. Per germline, CDR1 MNHEY and CDR2 SVGAGI. V lost 0 bases, J lost 2 bases, and 1 base stayed unmatched. This CDR3 is 15 amino acids long. CDR3 DNA sequence: TGTGCCAGCAGTTACTCTGCGGGAGCCTACAATGAGCAGTTCTTC. As protein: CASSYSAGAYNEQFF.

This sequence joins TRBV4-1 and TRBJ2-3; TRBD2 matches 12 bases. V lost 4 bases, J lost 0 bases, and 5 bases stayed unmatched. The CDR3 has 17 residues. The V gene's germline CDR1 is MGHRA and CDR2 YSYEKL. The DNA for the CDR3 is TGCGCCAGCAGCCGTCCTAGCGGGGGGGCTAGCACAGATACGCAGTATTTT. It specifies CASSRPSGGASTDTQYF.

The CDR3 DNA reads TGTGCCAGCAGCTTTCGTATCCCAGGCCCAGGGGGCGATTATGAGCAGTTCTTC. Translated: CASSFRIPGPGGDYEQFF. This rearrangement joins TRBV13 to TRBJ2-1, with 8 nucleotides matching TRBD1. With V trimmed by 3 bases and J by 8 bases, 18 bases remained unmatched. The germline gives CDR1 PRHDT, CDR2 FYEKMQ (reference sequence). The length of the CDR3 is 18 residues.

This clone was seen a handful of times. The V gene is TRBV7-6, the J gene TRBJ2-7; 8 bases match TRBD2. J gave up 6 bases and V 5 bases, and 9 bases lay outside the gene matches. Germline assignment: CDR1 SGHVS and CDR2 FNYEAQ. The CDR3 is made up of 14 amino acids. CDR3 loop: CASSPGGPGGEQYF. CDR3 in DNA: TGTGCCAGCAGCCCGGGAGGGCCAGGAGGCGAGCAGTACTTC.

The rearrangement links TRBV10-1 to TRBJ2-5, with D possibly matching TRBD1 (5 bases). The CDR3 spans 11 residues. CDR1 WNHNN and CDR2 SYGVQD come from the germline V gene (reference sequence). V was cut by 6 bases and J by 5 bases, with 7 bases left in between. Here the CDR3 DNA reads TGCGCCAGCAGCAGGGATGAGACCCAGTACTTC. Residues: CASSRDETQYF.

In its sample, this clone was seen once. This chain joins TRBV19 and TRBJ1-5; D is perhaps TRBD1 (6 bases). The V gene's germline CDR1 is LNHDA and CDR2 SQIVND (reference sequence). V was trimmed by 6 bases and J by 5 bases, leaving 14 bases between them. The CDR3 has 14 amino acids. CDR3 in amino acids: CASRLGGRDQPQHF. CDR3 nucleotides: TGTGCCAGTAGGCTCGGGGGCCGTGATCAGCCCCAGCATTTT.

This clone was seen just once. The CDR3 DNA follows: TGTGCCAGCAGTCCACAGACTAGCTCCTACAATGAGCAGTTCTTC. This translates into CASSPQTSSYNEQFF. V is TRBV6-5 and J is TRBJ2-1; D may be TRBD2 (6 bases). The CDR3 runs to 15 residues. V was shortened by 5 bases and J by 0 bases, with 11 bases between the two germline ends. Germline CDR1 and CDR2: MNHEY and SVGAGI.

The chain has TRBV7-6 and TRBJ1-4, with TRBD1 matching 8 bases. This CDR3 region has 17 residues. The trim removed 5 bases at V and 3 bases at J, leaving 11 bases unmatched. The germline gives CDR1 SGHVS, CDR2 FNYEAQ. The CDR3 region is CASSPRTGYMANEKLFF. CDR3 coding DNA: TGTGCCAGCAGCCCGCGGACAGGGTATATGGCTAATGAAAAACTGTTTTTT.

The sample holds one count of this clone. The V and J genes are TRBV5-4 and TRBJ1-3; D remains unclear. Per the germline V gene, CDR1 is SGHNT and CDR2 is YYREEE (reference sequence). This CDR3 contains 12 residues. V dropped 7 bases and J dropped 3 bases, with 8 bases sitting between them. The CDR3 spells CASGVGGNTIYF. CDR3 DNA: TGTGCCAGCGGGGTAGGTGGAAACACCATATATTTT.

The DNA of the CDR3 is TGTGCCAGACAGGGATGGGAAGGCTACACCTTC. Protein product: CARQGWEGYTF. The chain has TRBV2 and TRBJ1-2; TRBD1 is a possible D gene (6 bases). Germline assignment: CDR1 SNHLY and CDR2 FYNNEI. This CDR3 has 11 amino acids. V lost 9 bases and J lost 8, with 13 bases in between.

The chain carries TRBV14 and TRBJ2-7; D perhaps matches TRBD1 (5 bases). The germline V gene encodes CDR1 SGHDN and CDR2 FVKESK. Trimming left V 2 bases short and J 9 bases short, with 14 bases between. This CDR3 is built from 13 residues. The CDR3 DNA sequence: TGTGCCAGCAGCCAAAGTACAGGCGTCGGGCAGTACTTC. It codes for CASSQSTGVGQYF.

This clone appeared a single time. This chain connects TRBV28 to TRBJ2-7; D is ambiguous. With 6 bases removed from V and 8 bases from J, the gap between germline ends came to 29 bases. Germline V lookup: CDR1 MDHEN, CDR2 SYDVKM. The CDR3 loop spans 17 amino acids. The chain's CDR3 is CASSPPVRQTSQLKQYF. The CDR3 DNA follows: TGTGCCAGCAGCCCTCCAGTGCGGCAGACCTCGCAGTTAAAGCAGTACTTC.

CDR3 DNA sequence: TGTGCCAGCAGCTTGGTAGGGGCCCCCGGGGAGCTGTTTTTT. This codes for CASSLVGAPGELFF. J is TRBJ2-2 and V is TRBV5-4; a weak D match, TRBD1 (5 bases). Trimming removed 0 bases from V and 6 bases from J, with 9 bases in between. The CDR3 loop spans 14 amino acids. CDR1 and CDR2 (germline): SGHNT, YYREEE (reference sequence).

The rearrangement uses TRBV28 and TRBJ2-5; 13 bases match TRBD2. The DNA matches TRBJ2-7 better at its end, which makes the J call doubtful. Per germline, CDR1 MDHEN and CDR2 SYDVKM. CDR3 length: 15 residues. CDR3 sequence reads: CASSSGLAGAYEQYF. CDR3 DNA sequence: TGTGCCAGCAGTTCTGGACTAGCGGGGGCCTACGAGCAGTACTTC.

The V call is TRBV7-6, the J call TRBJ2-7; D gene ambiguous. Germline assignment: CDR1 SGHVS and CDR2 FNYEAQ. V lost 2 bases and J lost 3, with 14 bases in between. This CDR3 region has 15 residues. The CDR3 bases are TGTGCCAGCAGCTTACAATCGGACCACCTCTACGAGCAGTACTTC. This codes for CASSLQSDHLYEQYF.

In its sample, this clone was seen a few times. This chain connects TRBV10-3 to TRBJ2-7; D unresolved. CDR1 ENHRY and CDR2 SYGVKD come from the germline V gene. The CDR3 runs 12 residues. V lost 11 bases, J lost 3 bases, and 14 bases lay in between. The CDR3, as DNA: TGTGCCTCGTCCCCGGGTGGCTACGAGCAGTACTTC. This sequence encodes CASSPGGYEQYF.

The rearrangement uses TRBV7-9 and TRBJ2-1, with 11 positions matching TRBD2. CDR3 size: 15 residues. Trimming took 4 bases from V and 4 from J; bases not matched to a gene: 3. The germline gives CDR1 SEHNR, CDR2 FQNEAQ (reference sequence). The CDR3 protein is CASSSSGGKYNEQFF. CDR3 nucleotide sequence: TGTGCCAGCAGCTCTAGCGGGGGGAAATACAATGAGCAGTTCTTC.

The rearrangement joins TRBV2 to TRBJ2-2; no reliable D call. Germline values: CDR1 SNHLY, CDR2 FYNNEI. CDR3 length equals 14 residues. The V gene lost 1 base and the J gene lost 9 bases, with 12 bases spanning the gap. The CDR3 spells CASSEDPGHRELFF. In DNA form, the CDR3 reads TGTGCCAGCAGTGAAGATCCCGGGCATCGGGAGCTGTTTTTT.